The 29 T cell receptor beta chains below all came from one sample that was sequenced in a study of beta chain features in type 1 diabetes. Points from the study as a whole: All four CD4+ subsets of Type 1 diabetes patients contained TCRB CDR3s that were moderately but significantly shorter.

Their antigen targets remain unknown. Reverse transcription of all isolated RNA meant that expressed TCRB transcripts were sequenced. This table comes from immunoSEQ multiplex PCR, and its TCRdb copy is limited to in-frame clones, with some not included. The repertoire holds tens of thousands of clones, with 45% to 50% as singletons. Sequencing input: central memory CD4+ T cells from blood. Receptor source: a young man with type 1 diabetes.

V and J are TRBV4-1 and TRBJ2-2; 9 bases match TRBD1. V was clipped by 4 bases and J by 4 bases; unmatched bases: 7. The germline CDR1 and CDR2 sequences are MGHRA and YSYEKL. CDR3 length equals 16 residues. In DNA, the CDR3 is TGCGCCAGCAGCCTCGGGACAGGGAACCCCACCGGGGAGCTGTTTTTT. It encodes CASSLGTGNPTGELFF.

The chain is built from TRBV4-1 and TRBJ1-6, with TRBD1 identical over 12 bases. Trimming took 1 base from V and 9 from J; bases not matched to a gene: 1. Germline CDR1 reads MGHRA; CDR2 reads YSYEKL. This CDR3 spans 15 amino acids. CDR3 protein: CASSQGDRGPSPLHF. The CDR3 DNA follows: TGCGCCAGCAGCCAAGGGGACAGGGGGCCTTCACCCCTCCACTTT.

This chain links TRBV4-2 with TRBJ2-7; TRBD2 might be the D (5 bases). CDR3 size: 14 residues. V lost 2 bases, J lost 5 bases, and 13 bases lay in between. The germline CDR1 and CDR2 sequences are LGHNA and YNFKEQ. The CDR3 coding sequence is TGTGCCAGCAGCCAACCGAATACTAGAAACGAGCAGTACTTC. Translated: CASSQPNTRNEQYF.

The rearrangement joins TRBV10-1 to TRBJ2-1; possibly TRBD2 for D (7 bases). This CDR3 region has 17 residues. Germline CDR1 WNHNN, CDR2 SYGVQD (reference sequence). V was cut by 5 bases and J by 3 bases, with 20 bases left in between. CDR3 nucleotide sequence: TGCGCCAGCAGTCCCGGAGGGGGGGCAGGGTTCTACAATGAGCAGTTCTTC. This sequence encodes CASSPGGGAGFYNEQFF.

V is TRBV18 and J is TRBJ2-3; 10 bases match TRBD1. CDR3 length: 16 amino acids. V lost 2 bases, J lost 6 bases, and 8 bases stayed unmatched. Per the germline V gene, CDR1 is KGHSH and CDR2 is LQKENI. CDR3 sequence: CASSPGDRGTRDTQYF. The CDR3 DNA reads as TGTGCCAGCTCACCAGGGGACAGGGGAACAAGGGATACGCAGTATTTT.

The V gene is TRBV6-1, the J gene TRBJ2-2, with 7 positions matching TRBD1. V shed 4 bases, J shed 0 bases, and the junction held 5 bases outside the gene matches. This CDR3 contains 16 residues. CDR1 MNHNS and CDR2 SASEGT come from the germline V gene. The CDR3, as DNA: TGTGCCAGCAGTGCCCGACAGGGCCCGAACACCGGGGAGCTGTTTTTT. It translates to CASSARQGPNTGELFF.

This clone showed up just a few times. The CDR3 protein is CASSSSGTGQTGELFF. The CDR3 nucleotides read TGTGCCAGCAGCTCCTCCGGGACAGGGCAAACCGGGGAGCTGTTTTTT. The chain has TRBV5-4 and TRBJ2-2, with 9 nucleotides matching TRBD1. Germline lookup yields CDR1 SGHNT and CDR2 YYREEE (reference sequence). CDR3 size: 16 residues. V gave up 3 bases and J gave up 5 bases; unmatched junction bases: 8.

This clone was picked up a small number of times. V gene TRBV5-1 combines with J gene TRBJ2-7; D is perhaps TRBD1 (6 bases). The V gene lost 3 bases and the J gene lost 5 bases, with 21 bases spanning the gap. Germline V CDR1 and CDR2: SGHRS, YFSETQ. The CDR3 is made up of 16 amino acids. The CDR3 bases are TGCGCCAGCAGCTCACTTACCCTAGGGACACCCCACGAGCAGTACTTC. Translated: CASSSLTLGTPHEQYF. The whole variable domain, remainder taken from reference TRBV5-1 and TRBJ2-7, is KAGVTQTPRYLIKTRGQQVTLSCSPISGHRSVSWYQQTPGQGLQFLFEYFSETQRNKGNFPGRFSGRQFSNSRSEMNVSTLELGDSALYLCASSSLTLGTPHEQYFGPGTRLTVT.

This clone has a handful of counts. V usage is TRBV18 and J usage is TRBJ2-7, with 7 bases lining up with TRBD1. The CDR3 extends over 14 amino acids. With V trimmed by 9 bases and J by 2 bases, 10 bases remained unmatched. Germline V lookup: CDR1 KGHSH, CDR2 LQKENI. CDR3 coding DNA: TGTGCCAGTTCAAATCCGGGACAGCCCTACGAGCAGTACTTC. Protein: CASSNPGQPYEQYF.

V gene TRBV2 combines with J gene TRBJ1-1, with unresolved D. Germline V gives CDR1 SNHLY, CDR2 FYNNEI. This CDR3 spans 14 amino acids. Trimming left V 6 bases short and J 1 base short, with 12 bases between. CDR3 in amino acids: CASSIRTGNTEAFF. CDR3 bases: TGTGCCAGCAGCATCAGGACTGGGAACACTGAAGCTTTCTTT. Together with reference TRBV2 and TRBJ1-1, the CDR3 gives the full variable domain: EPEVTQTPSHQVTQMGQEVILRCVPISNHLYFYWYRQILGQKVEFLVSFYNNEISEKSEIFDDQFSVERPDGSNFTLKIRSTKLEDSAMYFCASSIRTGNTEAFFGQGTRLTVV.

This clone was detected only a few times. CDR3 DNA sequence: TGTGCCAGCAGCCAAGGTACGGGTGCGTTTGGACATTATGGCTACACCTTC. This sequence encodes CASSQGTGAFGHYGYTF. This sequence joins TRBV4-2 and TRBJ1-2; D may be TRBD1 (5 bases). CDR1 is LGHNA, CDR2 YNFKEQ, per germline. Trimming cost V 1 base and J 5 bases, with 20 bases left between them. CDR3 length: 17 residues.

The sample holds a few counts of this clone. V and J are TRBV11-1 and TRBJ2-5; D possibly corresponds to TRBD2 (5 bases). V gave up 5 bases and J gave up 3 bases, with 7 bases separating them. This CDR3 is 12 amino acids long. Per the germline V gene, CDR1 is SGHAT and CDR2 is FQDESV (reference sequence). CDR3 bases: TGTGCCAGCAGCCCGGAGGAAGAGACCCAGTACTTC. Amino acids: CASSPEEETQYF.

The chain is built from TRBV28 and TRBJ1-2; 10 nucleotides match TRBD1. The germline V gene has CDR1 MDHEN and CDR2 SYDVKM. Trimming at V came to 7 bases and at J to 4 bases, leaving 9 bases not matched to a gene. The CDR3 runs 15 residues. CDR3 residues: CASTSGTGVLYGYTF. For the CDR3, the DNA is TGTGCCAGCACCTCCGGGACAGGGGTTCTCTATGGCTACACCTTC.

The chain combines TRBV10-3 with TRBJ2-7; D is perhaps TRBD1 (5 bases). With 3 bases removed from V and 4 bases from J, the gap between germline ends came to 16 bases. The germline CDR1 and CDR2 sequences are ENHRY and SYGVKD. The CDR3 spans 15 residues. The CDR3 DNA sequence: TGTGCCATCAGTGAAATCAACCAGGGTCAGTACGAGCAGTACTTC. This codes for CAISEINQGQYEQYF.

The chain joins TRBV5-4 to TRBJ2-3; 9 positions agree with TRBD1. The CDR3 runs to 13 residues. V lost 2 bases to trimming and J lost 6 bases; unmatched junction nucleotides: 1. CDR1 and CDR2 from the germline V gene are SGHNT and YYREEE (reference sequence). DNA of the CDR3: TGTGCCAGCAGCTTACAGGGGGCCGATACGCAGTATTTT. This encodes CASSLQGADTQYF.

A few counts support this clone. V gene TRBV5-1 combines with J gene TRBJ2-7; 9 bases line up with TRBD1. CDR1 is SGHRS, CDR2 YFSETQ, per germline. V dropped 2 bases and J dropped 7; count of bases not matched to a gene: 7. This CDR3 region has 14 residues. The CDR3 region is CASSFDRGSREQYF. The CDR3, as DNA: TGCGCCAGCAGCTTTGACAGGGGGTCTCGGGAGCAGTACTTC.

The chain carries TRBV2 and TRBJ2-1; perhaps TRBD2 as D (8 bases). In germline, CDR1 is SNHLY, CDR2 FYNNEI. This CDR3 is built from 14 residues. Trimming took off 6 bases at V and 10 bases at J, with 19 bases between the two ends. The CDR3 DNA is TGTGCCAGCAGGAGGGGGCGGGAGGATGGCGAGCAGTTCTTC. Protein product: CASRRGREDGEQFF. The full variable domain, completed using reference TRBV2 and TRBJ2-1, is EPEVTQTPSHQVTQMGQEVILRCVPISNHLYFYWYRQILGQKVEFLVSFYNNEISEKSEIFDDQFSVERPDGSNFTLKIRSTKLEDSAMYFCASRRGREDGEQFFGPGTRLTVL.

The V call is TRBV9, the J call TRBJ2-3; 9 positions match TRBD1. Looked up from germline, CDR1 is SGDLS and CDR2 is YYNGEE. The CDR3 runs 19 residues. With 4 bases clipped from V and 1 base from J, the junction kept 16 bases outside the gene matches. The CDR3 DNA is TGTGCCAGCAGCCCTCGGGACAGGGAGGCGGGAGCCCGCACAGATACGCAGTATTTT. Translated: CASSPRDREAGARTDTQYF.

V is TRBV7-9 and J is TRBJ2-1; 9 nucleotides line up with TRBD2. After removal of 4 bases from V and 8 bases from J, the junction contained 6 bases not matched to a gene. Germline V gene lookup returns CDR1 SEHNR and CDR2 FQNEAQ (reference sequence). The CDR3 has 14 amino acids. The CDR3 nucleotides are TGTGCCAGCAGCTACGCTAGCGGGATCGATGAGCAGTTCTTC. Translation gives CASSYASGIDEQFF. The variable domain in full, with the rest retrieved from reference TRBV7-9 and TRBJ2-1, is DTGVSQNPRHKITKRGQNVTFRCDPISEHNRLYWYRQTLGQGPEFLTYFQNEAQLEKSRLLSDRFSAERPKGSFSTLEIQRTEQGDSAMYLCASSYASGIDEQFFGPGTRLTVL.

The chain joins TRBV7-8 to TRBJ2-6, with 8 bases aligning to TRBD1. Germline V gene lookup returns CDR1 SGHVS and CDR2 FQNEAQ. Trimming removed 5 bases from V and 0 bases from J; junction bases left unmatched: 9. The CDR3 length is 18 residues. The CDR3: CASSPRTGLYSGANVLTF. DNA of the CDR3: TGTGCCAGCAGCCCACGGACAGGGCTCTACTCTGGGGCCAACGTCCTGACTTTC. The full variable domain, with the rest looked up from reference TRBV7-8 and TRBJ2-6, is GAGVSQSPRYKVAKRGQDVALRCDPISGHVSLFWYQQALGQGPEFLTYFQNEAQLDKSGLPSDRFFAERPEGSVSTLKIQRTQQEDSAVYLCASSPRTGLYSGANVLTFGAGSRLTVL.

This chain uses TRBV29-1 with TRBJ2-7; TRBD2 might be the D (5 bases). The ends were cut back, 3 bases at V and 2 bases at J, with 11 bases in the middle. CDR3 length equals 13 residues. Germline-derived CDR1 and CDR2 are SQVTM and ANQGSEA. The CDR3: CSVDSGGPYEQYF. The CDR3 DNA is TGCAGCGTTGATTCCGGCGGGCCCTACGAGCAGTACTTC.

In this sample, this clone turned up a few times. The chain employs TRBV29-1 and TRBJ1-3; 8 bases line up with TRBD1. Germline assignment: CDR1 SQVTM and CDR2 ANQGSEA. This CDR3 region has 14 residues. V shed 7 bases, J shed 0 bases, and the junction held 5 bases outside the gene matches. The CDR3 DNA follows: TGCAGCGCGCAGGGGGCGAGCTCTGGAAACACCATATATTTT. It translates to CSAQGASSGNTIYF.

V usage is TRBV5-5 and J usage is TRBJ2-3; D is possibly TRBD2 (5 bases). From germline, CDR1 is SGHKS and CDR2 YYEKEE (reference sequence). There are 18 residues in the CDR3. Trimming cost V 4 bases and J 1 base, with 22 bases left between them. The CDR3 loop reads CASSVEKGSPGGTDTQYF. For the CDR3, the DNA is TGTGCCAGCAGCGTCGAAAAAGGGTCCCCCGGGGGCACAGATACGCAGTATTTT.

This sequence joins TRBV7-6 and TRBJ1-2, with a tentative D call TRBD1 (6 bases). This CDR3 spans 14 amino acids. Germline V gives CDR1 SGHVS, CDR2 FNYEAQ. V was pared by 5 bases and J by 4 bases, with 14 bases between. CDR3 nucleotide sequence: TGTGCCAGCAGCCCCCCGGGAGGGGGCTATGGCTACACCTTC. It specifies CASSPPGGGYGYTF.

This chain connects TRBV6-1 to TRBJ1-1, with D possibly TRBD1 on 6 matching bases. The germline V gene has CDR1 MNHNS and CDR2 SASEGT. V lost 11 bases, J lost 2 bases, and 15 bases lay in between. The CDR3 totals 13 residues. The DNA of the CDR3 is TGTGCCCTCGGGGGGGCACGAAACACTGAAGCTTTCTTT. It encodes CALGGARNTEAFF.

The chain has TRBV7-8 and TRBJ1-5; 11 bases match TRBD1. There are 17 residues in the CDR3. Trimming cost V 5 bases and J 3 bases; bases outside gene matches: 9. Germline values: CDR1 SGHVS, CDR2 FQNEAQ. The CDR3 DNA follows: TGTGCCAGCAGCCCCCTGGGGACAGGGGGATCCAATCAGCCCCAGCATTTT. It translates to CASSPLGTGGSNQPQHF. The variable domain in full, with the rest retrieved from reference TRBV7-8 and TRBJ1-5, is GAGVSQSPRYKVAKRGQDVALRCDPISGHVSLFWYQQALGQGPEFLTYFQNEAQLDKSGLPSDRFFAERPEGSVSTLKIQRTQQEDSAVYLCASSPLGTGGSNQPQHFGDGTRLSIL.

This clone was picked up one time. This rearrangement joins TRBV2 to TRBJ1-1, with a weak D call TRBD1 (6 bases). The CDR3 length is 13 residues. The germline CDR1 and CDR2 sequences are SNHLY and FYNNEI. The ends were cut back, 5 bases at V and 6 bases at J, with 13 bases in the middle. The CDR3 is CASSLQGGPEAFF. CDR3 bases: TGTGCCAGCAGTCTACAGGGTGGCCCTGAAGCTTTCTTT.

The genes are TRBV5-4 and TRBJ2-6, with 9 nucleotides matching TRBD1. Germline CDR1 is SGHNT and CDR2 is YYREEE (reference sequence). J was trimmed by 3 bases and V by 4 bases; bases with no gene match: 8. The CDR3 extends over 17 amino acids. CDR3 region: CASSRGQGAGGANVLTF. CDR3 in DNA: TGTGCCAGCAGCCGGGGACAGGGTGCGGGTGGGGCCAACGTCCTGACTTTC.

This clone came up a few times. The rearrangement uses TRBV4-1 and TRBJ2-5, with D perhaps matching TRBD2 (6 bases). Germline V gene data show CDR1 as MGHRA and CDR2 as YSYEKL. V dropped 6 bases and J dropped 5 bases, with 13 bases sitting between them. This CDR3 spans 13 amino acids. The CDR3 sequence: CASSRDRGETQYF. CDR3 in DNA: TGCGCCAGCAGTCGGGACCGGGGGGAGACCCAGTACTTC.